This T cell receptor (beta chain) was identified during a study of cytotoxic CD8 clonotypes in ibrutinib-treated CLL. This CDR3 contains 14 residues. Trimming cost V 5 bases and J 2 bases, with 11 bases left between them. Germline V lookup: CDR1 SGHTA, CDR2 FQGTGA. Clones were read by immunoSEQ multiplex PCR, and TCRdb kept only the in-frame ones, dropping some. This table has about 160,000 clones, roughly 80% appearing once. A single count supports this clone. This receptor was taken from a human donor with chronic lymphocytic leukemia. The chain recombines TRBV7-3 with TRBJ2-3; D is unclear. Sequences were derived from PBMCs, sampled after 12 months of ibrutinib treatment. CDR3 region: CASSPATHTDTQYF. DNA for the CDR3: TGTGCCAGCAGCCCGGCCACCCACACAGATACGCAGTATTTT.